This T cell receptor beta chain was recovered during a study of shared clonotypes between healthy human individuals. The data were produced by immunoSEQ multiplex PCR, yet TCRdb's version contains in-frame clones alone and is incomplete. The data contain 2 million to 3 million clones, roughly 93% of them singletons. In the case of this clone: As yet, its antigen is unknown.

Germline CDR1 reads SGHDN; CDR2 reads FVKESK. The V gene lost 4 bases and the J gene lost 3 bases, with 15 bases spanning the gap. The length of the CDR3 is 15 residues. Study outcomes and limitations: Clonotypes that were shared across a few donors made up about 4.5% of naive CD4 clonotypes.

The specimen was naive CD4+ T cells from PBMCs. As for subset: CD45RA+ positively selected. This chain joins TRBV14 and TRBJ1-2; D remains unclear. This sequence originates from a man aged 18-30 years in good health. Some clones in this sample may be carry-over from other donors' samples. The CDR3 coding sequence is TGTGCCAGCAGCCGGGCGGGTCCAGTCTACTATGGCTACACCTTC. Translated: CASSRAGPVYYGYTF.